What follows are 6 T cell receptor beta chains derived from one specimen sequenced in a study of STAT5B mutations in CD4+ large granular lymphocyte leukemia. Generated by immunoSEQ multiplex PCR, the TCRdb table keeps only in-frame clones and is missing some. The sample has over 25,000 clones; around 80% are singletons. The sequencing input was CD4+ T cells from blood buffy coats. The source of these receptors is a human donor in good health.

V usage is TRBV4-2 and J usage is TRBJ2-5; no clear D gene. CDR3 length equals 16 residues. Germline V gene lookup returns CDR1 LGHNA and CDR2 YNFKEQ. The V end was cut by 1 base, the J end by 4 bases, with 16 bases between. The CDR3 spells CASSQGNSPTPETQYF. The CDR3 coding sequence is TGTGCCAGCAGCCAAGGAAATTCCCCCACCCCAGAGACCCAGTACTTC.

The rearrangement uses TRBV11-2 and TRBJ2-7; unclear D gene. The CDR3 consists of 14 residues. With 3 bases removed from V and 2 bases from J, the gap between germline ends came to 11 bases. Germline assignment: CDR1 SGHAT and CDR2 FQNNGV. This CDR3 reads CASSFSSRTYEQYV. In DNA form, the CDR3 reads TGTGCCAGCAGCTTTAGCTCCCGTACCTACGAGCAGTACGTC.

V gene TRBV19 combines with J gene TRBJ1-2, with D unresolved. The CDR3 is made up of 13 amino acids. CDR1 LNHDA and CDR2 SQIVND come from the germline V gene (reference sequence). V was shortened by 0 bases and J by 6 bases, with 8 bases between the two germline ends. CDR3 sequence: CASSIDRGNGYTF. The CDR3, as DNA: TGTGCCAGTAGTATAGATCGGGGTAATGGCTACACCTTC. Full variable domain (missing parts from reference TRBV19 and TRBJ1-2): DGGITQSPKYLFRKEGQNVTLSCEQNLNHDAMYWYRQDPGQGLRLIYYSQIVNDFQKGDIAEGYSVSREKKESFPLTVTSAQKNPTAFYLCASSIDRGNGYTFGSGTRLTVV.

The chain joins TRBV10-2 to TRBJ2-1; D is perhaps TRBD1 (6 bases). V lost 6 bases to trimming and J lost 0 bases, with 12 bases between them. The CDR3 is 15 residues long. The V gene's germline CDR1 is WSHSY and CDR2 SAAADI. This chain's CDR3 is CASRMDSDSYNEQFF. In DNA form, the CDR3 reads TGCGCCAGCAGGATGGACAGTGACTCCTACAATGAGCAGTTCTTC.

This chain uses TRBV6-5 with TRBJ1-5; TRBD1 aligns across 9 bases. The CDR3 extends over 15 amino acids. From germline, CDR1 is MNHEY and CDR2 SVGAGI. Germline trimming cut 6 bases from V and 4 bases from J; bases unmatched to any gene: 7. The CDR3 DNA is TGTGCCAGCAGGGGGGGGACAGGGCGGAATCAGCCCCAGCATTTT. Amino acids: CASRGGTGRNQPQHF.

This clone showed up just once. The chain employs TRBV11-3 and TRBJ2-7, with D unclear. V lost 2 bases to trimming and J lost 0 bases, with 8 bases between them. This CDR3 has 14 residues. Germline V CDR1 and CDR2: SGHNT, YENEEA. For the CDR3, the DNA is TGTGCCAGCAGCTTATCAGCTAGCTCCTACGAGCAGTACTTC. Translated: CASSLSASSYEQYF.